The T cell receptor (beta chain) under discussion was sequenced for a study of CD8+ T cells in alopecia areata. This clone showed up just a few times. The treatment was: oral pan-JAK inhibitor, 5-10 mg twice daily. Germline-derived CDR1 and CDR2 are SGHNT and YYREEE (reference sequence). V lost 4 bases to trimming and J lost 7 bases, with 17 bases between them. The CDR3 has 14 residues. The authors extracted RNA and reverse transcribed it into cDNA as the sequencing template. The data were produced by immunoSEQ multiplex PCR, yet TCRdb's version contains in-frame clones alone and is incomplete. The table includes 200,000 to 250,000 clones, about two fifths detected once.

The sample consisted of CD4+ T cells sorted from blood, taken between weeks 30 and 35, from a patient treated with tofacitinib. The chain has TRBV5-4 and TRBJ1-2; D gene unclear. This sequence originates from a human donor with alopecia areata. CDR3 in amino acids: CASSGVTGEFGYTF. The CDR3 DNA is TGTGCCAGCAGCGGGGTCACCGGGGAGTTTGGCTACACCTTC.